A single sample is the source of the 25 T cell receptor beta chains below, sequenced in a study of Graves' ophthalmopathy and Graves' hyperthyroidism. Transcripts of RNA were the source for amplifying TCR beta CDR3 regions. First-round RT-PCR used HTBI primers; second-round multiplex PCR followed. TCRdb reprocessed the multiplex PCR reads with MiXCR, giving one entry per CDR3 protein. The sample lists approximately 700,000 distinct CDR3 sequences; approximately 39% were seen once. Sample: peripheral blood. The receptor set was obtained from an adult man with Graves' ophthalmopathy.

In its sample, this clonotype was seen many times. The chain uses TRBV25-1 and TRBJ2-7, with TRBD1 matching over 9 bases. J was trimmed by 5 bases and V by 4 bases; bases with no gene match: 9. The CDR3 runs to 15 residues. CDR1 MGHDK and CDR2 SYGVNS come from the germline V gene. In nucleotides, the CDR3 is TGTGCCAGCAGTGCATCGGGACAGGGAAGTCACGAGCAGTACTTC. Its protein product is CASSASGQGSHEQYF.

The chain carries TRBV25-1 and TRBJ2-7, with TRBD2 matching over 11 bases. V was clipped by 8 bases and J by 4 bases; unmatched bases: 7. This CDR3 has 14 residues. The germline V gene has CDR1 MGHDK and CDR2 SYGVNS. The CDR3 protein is CASSPGLADYEQYF. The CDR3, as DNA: TGTGCCAGCTCACCGGGACTAGCGGATTACGAGCAGTACTTC.

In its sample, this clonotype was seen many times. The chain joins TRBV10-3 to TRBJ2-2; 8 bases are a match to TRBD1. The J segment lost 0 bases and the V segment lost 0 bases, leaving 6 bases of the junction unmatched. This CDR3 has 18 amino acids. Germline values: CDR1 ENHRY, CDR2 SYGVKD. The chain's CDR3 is CAISESQGTGPNTGELFF. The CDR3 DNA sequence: TGTGCCATCAGTGAGTCACAAGGGACAGGCCCGAACACCGGGGAGCTGTTTTTT.

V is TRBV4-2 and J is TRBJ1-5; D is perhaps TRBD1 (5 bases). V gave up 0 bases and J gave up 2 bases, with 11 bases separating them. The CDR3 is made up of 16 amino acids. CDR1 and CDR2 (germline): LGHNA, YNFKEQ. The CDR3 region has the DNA TGTGCCAGCAGCCAAGAGGCGGGGCTTCGCAATCAGCCCCAGCATTTT. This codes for CASSQEAGLRNQPQHF.

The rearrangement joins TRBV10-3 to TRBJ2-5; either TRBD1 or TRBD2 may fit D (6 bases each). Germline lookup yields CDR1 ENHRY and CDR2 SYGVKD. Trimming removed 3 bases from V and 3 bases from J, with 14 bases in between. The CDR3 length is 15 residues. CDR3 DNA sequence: TGTGCCATCAGTGACGCTAGCGCAGGGGAAGAGACCCAGTACTTC. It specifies CAISDASAGEETQYF.

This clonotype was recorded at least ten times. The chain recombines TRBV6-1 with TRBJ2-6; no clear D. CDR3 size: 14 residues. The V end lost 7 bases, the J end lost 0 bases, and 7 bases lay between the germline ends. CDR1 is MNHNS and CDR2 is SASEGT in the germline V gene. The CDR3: CASNPYSGANVLTF. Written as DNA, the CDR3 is TGTGCCAGCAACCCGTACTCTGGGGCCAACGTCCTGACTTTC.

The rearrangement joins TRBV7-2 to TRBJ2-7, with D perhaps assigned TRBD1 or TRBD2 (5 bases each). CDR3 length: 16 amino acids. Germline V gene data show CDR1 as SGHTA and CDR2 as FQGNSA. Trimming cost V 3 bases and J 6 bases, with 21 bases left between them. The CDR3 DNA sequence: TGTGCCAGCAGCTTGGCCGGGGCAGGGCTGTCTCTCGAGCAGTACTTC. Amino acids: CASSLAGAGLSLEQYF.

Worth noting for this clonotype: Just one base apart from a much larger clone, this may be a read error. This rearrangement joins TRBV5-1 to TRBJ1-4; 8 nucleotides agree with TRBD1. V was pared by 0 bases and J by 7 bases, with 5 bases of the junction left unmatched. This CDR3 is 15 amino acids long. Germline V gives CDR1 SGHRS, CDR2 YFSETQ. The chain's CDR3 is CASSLDNRGCEKLFF. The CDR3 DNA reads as TGCGCCAGCAGCTTGGATAACAGGGGGTGTGAAAAACTGTTTTTT.

The CDR3 coding sequence is TGTGCCTGGACTACCAGCGACGAGGAGCTGTTTTTT. This translates into CAWTTSDEELFF. This rearrangement joins TRBV30 to TRBJ1-4, with D uncertain. The tail of the sequence fits TRBJ2-2 better, so the J call may be wrong. CDR3 length: 12 residues. Per the germline V gene, CDR1 is GTSNPN and CDR2 is SVGIG (reference sequence).

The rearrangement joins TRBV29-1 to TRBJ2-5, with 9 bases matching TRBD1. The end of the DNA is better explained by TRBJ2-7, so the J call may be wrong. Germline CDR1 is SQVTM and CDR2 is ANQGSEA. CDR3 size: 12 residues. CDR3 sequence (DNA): TGCAGCGTTGCGACAGGGGGCTACGAGCAGTACTTC. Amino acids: CSVATGGYEQYF.

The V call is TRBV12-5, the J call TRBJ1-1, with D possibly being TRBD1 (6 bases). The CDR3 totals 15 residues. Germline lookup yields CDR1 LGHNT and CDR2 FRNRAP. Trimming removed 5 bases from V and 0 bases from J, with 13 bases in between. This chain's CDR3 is CASGRTGMMNTEAFF. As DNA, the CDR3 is TGTGCTAGTGGTCGAACAGGGATGATGAACACTGAAGCTTTCTTT.

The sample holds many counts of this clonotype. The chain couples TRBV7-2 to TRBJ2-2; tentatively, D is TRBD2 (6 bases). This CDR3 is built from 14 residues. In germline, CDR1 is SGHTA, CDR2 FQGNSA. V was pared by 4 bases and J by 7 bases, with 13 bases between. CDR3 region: CASSSQPGLGELFF. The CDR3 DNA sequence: TGTGCCAGCAGCTCCCAACCGGGACTCGGGGAGCTGTTTTTT.

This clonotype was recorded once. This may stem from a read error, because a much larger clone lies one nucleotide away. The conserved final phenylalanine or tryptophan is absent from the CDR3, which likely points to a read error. The CDR3 region has the DNA TGTGCCAGTAGTGCCCCGGAGGTGGCCGAGCAGTACCTC. Translating gives CASSAPEVAEQYL. The genes are TRBV19 and TRBJ2-7, with D tentatively TRBD2 (5 bases). Germline V gene sequence: CDR1 LNHDA, CDR2 SQIVND (reference sequence). This CDR3 is built from 13 residues. Between the trimmed V and J ends, which lost 5 bases and 6 bases, there was a span of 14 bases.

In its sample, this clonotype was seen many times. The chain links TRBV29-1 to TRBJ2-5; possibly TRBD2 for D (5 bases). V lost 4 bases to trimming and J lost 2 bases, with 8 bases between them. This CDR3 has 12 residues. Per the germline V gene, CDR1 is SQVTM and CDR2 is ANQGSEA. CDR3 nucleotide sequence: TGCAGCGTTGGAGGGTTGCAAGAGACCCAGTACTTC. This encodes CSVGGLQETQYF.

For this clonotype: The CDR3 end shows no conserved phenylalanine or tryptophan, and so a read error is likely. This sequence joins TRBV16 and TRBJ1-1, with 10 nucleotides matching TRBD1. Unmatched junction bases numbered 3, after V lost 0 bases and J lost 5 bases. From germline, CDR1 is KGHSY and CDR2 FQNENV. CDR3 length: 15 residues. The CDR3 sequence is CASSQSGTGATEAFL. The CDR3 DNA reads TGTGCCAGCAGCCAATCTGGGACAGGGGCAACTGAAGCTTTCCTT.

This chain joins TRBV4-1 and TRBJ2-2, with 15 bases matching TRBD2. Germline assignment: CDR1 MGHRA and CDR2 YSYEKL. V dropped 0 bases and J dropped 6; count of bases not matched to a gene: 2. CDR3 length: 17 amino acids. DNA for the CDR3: TGCGCCAGCAGCCAAGACCGGACTAGCGGGAGGGCCGGGGAGCTGTTTTTT. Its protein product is CASSQDRTSGRAGELFF.

The CDR3 region is CSLDRTDSGNTIYF. CDR3 in DNA: TGCAGCTTGGACCGGACGGACTCTGGAAACACCATATATTTT. This chain uses TRBV29-1 with TRBJ1-3; the D is unclear. Germline V CDR1 and CDR2: SQVTM, ANQGSEA. Trimming pared 8 bases from V and 0 bases from J, leaving 14 bases between. The CDR3 spans 14 residues.

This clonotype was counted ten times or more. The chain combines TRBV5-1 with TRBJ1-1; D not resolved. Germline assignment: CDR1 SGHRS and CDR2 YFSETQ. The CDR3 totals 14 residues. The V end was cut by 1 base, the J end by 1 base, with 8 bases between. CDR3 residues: CASSLIQANTEAFF. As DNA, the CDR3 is TGCGCCAGCAGCTTGATCCAGGCGAACACTGAAGCTTTCTTT.

The CDR3 loop is CASSAGTGASGANVLTF. In DNA, the CDR3 is TGTGCCAGCAGTGCCGGGACAGGAGCCTCTGGGGCCAACGTCCTGACTTTC. The rearrangement uses TRBV6-1 and TRBJ2-6; 8 bases are shared with TRBD1. V trimming: 4 bases; J trimming: 0 bases; junction bases outside the gene matches: 5. Per germline, CDR1 MNHNS and CDR2 SASEGT. This CDR3 region has 17 residues.

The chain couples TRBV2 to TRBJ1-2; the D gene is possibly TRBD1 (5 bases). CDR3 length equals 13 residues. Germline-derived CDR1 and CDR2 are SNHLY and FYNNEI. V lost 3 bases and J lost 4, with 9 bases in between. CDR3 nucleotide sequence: TGTGCCAGCAGTGACTTGGGGCTCTATGGCTACACCTTC. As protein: CASSDLGLYGYTF.

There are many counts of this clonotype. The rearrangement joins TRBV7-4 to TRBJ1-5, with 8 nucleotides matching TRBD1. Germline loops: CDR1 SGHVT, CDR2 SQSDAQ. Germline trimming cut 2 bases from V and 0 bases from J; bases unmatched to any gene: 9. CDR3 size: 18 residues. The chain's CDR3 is CASSLSRDRTDSNQPQHF. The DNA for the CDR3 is TGTGCCAGCAGCTTATCCCGGGACAGGACGGATAGCAATCAGCCCCAGCATTTT.

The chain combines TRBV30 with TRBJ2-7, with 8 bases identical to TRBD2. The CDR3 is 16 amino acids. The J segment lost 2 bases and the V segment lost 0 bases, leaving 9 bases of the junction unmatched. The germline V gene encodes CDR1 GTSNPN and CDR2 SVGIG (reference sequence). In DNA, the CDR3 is TGTGCCTGGAGTGTACGTTGGGGGCGGGGGGCCTACGAGCAGTACTTC. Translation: CAWSVRWGRGAYEQYF.

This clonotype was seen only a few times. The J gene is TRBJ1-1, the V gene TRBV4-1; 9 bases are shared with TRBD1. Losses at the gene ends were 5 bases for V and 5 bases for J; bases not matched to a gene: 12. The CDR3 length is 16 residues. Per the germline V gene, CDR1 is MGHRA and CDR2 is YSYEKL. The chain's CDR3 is CASSSITGGAWTEAFF. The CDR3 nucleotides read TGCGCCAGCAGCTCAATCACAGGGGGCGCATGGACTGAAGCTTTCTTT.

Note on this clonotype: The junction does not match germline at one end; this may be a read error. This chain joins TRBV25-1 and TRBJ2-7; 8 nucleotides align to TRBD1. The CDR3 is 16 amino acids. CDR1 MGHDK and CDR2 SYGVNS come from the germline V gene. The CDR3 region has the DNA TGTGCCAGCAGCGTTGAAGTCAGGGGGCCCGCACGCGGCTGCACCTTC. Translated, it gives CASSVEVRGPARGCTF.

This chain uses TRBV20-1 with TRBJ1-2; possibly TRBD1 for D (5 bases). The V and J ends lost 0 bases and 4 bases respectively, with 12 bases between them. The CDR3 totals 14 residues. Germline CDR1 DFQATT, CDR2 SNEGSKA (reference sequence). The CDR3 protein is CSARDPGTFYGYTF. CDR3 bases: TGCAGTGCTAGAGATCCCGGGACGTTCTATGGCTACACCTTC.